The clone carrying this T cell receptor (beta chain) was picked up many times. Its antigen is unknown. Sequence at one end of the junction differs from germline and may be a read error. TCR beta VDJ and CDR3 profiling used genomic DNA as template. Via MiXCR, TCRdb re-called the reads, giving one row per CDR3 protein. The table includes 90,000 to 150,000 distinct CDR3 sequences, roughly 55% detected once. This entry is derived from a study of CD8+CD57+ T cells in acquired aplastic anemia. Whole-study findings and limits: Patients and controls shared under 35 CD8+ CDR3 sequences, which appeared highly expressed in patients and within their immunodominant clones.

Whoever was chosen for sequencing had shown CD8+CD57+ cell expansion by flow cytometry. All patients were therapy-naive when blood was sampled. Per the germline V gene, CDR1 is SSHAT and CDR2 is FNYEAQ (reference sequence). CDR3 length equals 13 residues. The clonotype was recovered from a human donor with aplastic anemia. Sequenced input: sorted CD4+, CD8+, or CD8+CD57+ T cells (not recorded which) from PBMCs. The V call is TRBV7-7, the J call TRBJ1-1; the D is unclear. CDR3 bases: TGTGCTAGCAGCTTATCGTGGAACACTGAAGCTTTCTTT. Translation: CASSLSWNTEAFF.